This T cell receptor (beta chain) was retrieved from a study of cytomegalovirus exposure and HLA in healthy donors. The overall study: A subsequent analysis reported that the 120 or so validation repertoires were produced on the same platform that had also been used for the roughly 670 first-cohort repertoires.

The method was immunoSEQ multiplex PCR; TCRdb's version includes in-frame clones alone and lacks a portion of them. The sample has fewer than 60,000 clones; 93% are singletons. The CDR3 covers 13 residues. The germline gives CDR1 SGHRS, CDR2 YFSETQ. V gave up 4 bases and J gave up 3 bases; unmatched junction bases: 3. As to this clone: Its target is not known.

Notes on the study in general: The study labeled 164 TCR beta chains cytomegalovirus-associated. One later analysis, an examination of the 90 to 150 validation repertoires, found that first-cohort TCR clusters tended to co-occur in them. Reportedly, diagnosis of cytomegalovirus status by the classifier showed high specificity and sensitivity.

The chain combines TRBV5-1 with TRBJ2-5; 7 positions match TRBD2. The clonotype comes from a woman aged 18-35 years in good health and CMV-seropositive. The source material was PBMCs. CDR3 protein: CASSPGGEETQYF. CDR3 DNA: TGCGCCAGCAGCCCGGGGGGAGAAGAGACCCAGTACTTC.